The 15 T cell receptor beta chains reported below all come from one sample, sequenced in a study of T cell clonotyping in hematopoietic cell transplantation. Profiling relied on immunoSEQ multiplex PCR, and the TCRdb table lists in-frame clones only, not all of them. Among about 16,000 clones, roughly 90% were seen once, and the ten largest hold approximately 3%. The sample comprised peripheral blood mononuclear cells. Source of these receptors: a man aged 45-65 years in good health. Some clones in this sample may be carry-over from other donors' samples.

The chain couples TRBV19 to TRBJ1-5; 9 positions match TRBD1. V was pared by 7 bases and J by 6 bases, with 7 bases of the junction left unmatched. Germline loops: CDR1 LNHDA, CDR2 SQIVND (reference sequence). The CDR3 totals 14 residues. In nucleotides, the CDR3 is TGTGCCAGTACCAGGGACAGGGAGAGTCAGCCCCAGCATTTT. Translation: CASTRDRESQPQHF. Using reference TRBV19 and TRBJ1-5 for the parts outside the CDR3, the full variable domain is DGGITQSPKYLFRKEGQNVTLSCEQNLNHDAMYWYRQDPGQGLRLIYYSQIVNDFQKGDIAEGYSVSREKKESFPLTVTSAQKNPTAFYLCASTRDRESQPQHFGDGTRLSIL.

This chain joins TRBV9 and TRBJ1-2, with D uncertain. The germline gives CDR1 SGDLS, CDR2 YYNGEE. CDR3 length equals 13 residues. With 5 bases removed from V and 3 bases from J, the gap between germline ends came to 11 bases. Here the CDR3 DNA reads TGTGCCAGCAGTGCGGATCTTGACTATGGCTACACCTTC. Translated: CASSADLDYGYTF.

The rearrangement uses TRBV29-1 and TRBJ2-4; the D gene could be TRBD1 or TRBD2 (6 bases each). Trimming removed 7 bases from V and 8 bases from J, with 15 bases in between. This CDR3 is 12 amino acids long. The germline CDR1 and CDR2 sequences are SQVTM and ANQGSEA. CDR3 sequence reads: CSAGAGEDIQYF. CDR3 DNA sequence: TGCAGCGCTGGAGCAGGGGAGGACATTCAGTACTTC.

This chain links TRBV9 with TRBJ2-2, with D perhaps matching TRBD2 (5 bases). The CDR3 covers 16 residues. Trimming removed 4 bases from V and 0 bases from J, with 13 bases in between. Germline CDR1 and CDR2: SGDLS and YYNGEE. The CDR3 is CASSPEGFANTGELFF. The CDR3 DNA follows: TGTGCCAGCAGCCCAGAGGGTTTCGCGAACACCGGGGAGCTGTTTTTT. The complete variable domain, with remaining parts taken from reference TRBV9 and TRBJ2-2, reads DSGVTQTPKHLITATGQRVTLRCSPRSGDLSVYWYQQSLDQGLQFLIQYYNGEERAKGNILERFSAQQFPDLHSELNLSSLELGDSALYFCASSPEGFANTGELFFGEGSRLTVL.

V is TRBV29-1 and J is TRBJ2-1; TRBD2 agrees at 9 bases. This CDR3 spans 12 amino acids. Germline trimming cut 6 bases from V and 4 bases from J; bases unmatched to any gene: 1. Germline CDR1 reads SQVTM; CDR2 reads ANQGSEA. The CDR3, as DNA: TGCAGCGTGACTAGCGGTTACAATGAGCAGTTCTTC. Translating gives CSVTSGYNEQFF.

The chain joins TRBV5-3 to TRBJ2-7; D possibly corresponds to TRBD2 (5 bases). TRBV5-3 is treated as an ORF (open reading frame) with a function not yet certain. The CDR3 has 14 amino acids. Trimming left V 0 bases short and J 5 bases short, with 12 bases between. The CDR3 protein is CARSLAGYTHEQYF. For the CDR3, the DNA is TGTGCCAGAAGCTTGGCGGGGTATACACACGAGCAGTACTTC.

The count of this clone is one. V and J are TRBV19 and TRBJ1-2; 7 positions match TRBD1. J gave up 7 bases and V 7 bases, and 12 bases lay outside the gene matches. The CDR3 length is 14 residues. The germline CDR1 and CDR2 sequences are LNHDA and SQIVND (reference sequence). The chain's CDR3 is CASKIGQARGGYTF. The DNA for the CDR3 is TGTGCCAGTAAAATCGGACAGGCAAGGGGTGGCTACACCTTC.

The chain carries TRBV20-1 and TRBJ2-1; D gene ambiguous. The length of the CDR3 is 11 residues. V dropped 3 bases and J dropped 7 bases, with 7 bases sitting between them. Germline V gene sequence: CDR1 DFQATT, CDR2 SNEGSKA (reference sequence). The CDR3 loop reads CSASEGNEQFF. For the CDR3, the DNA is TGCAGTGCTAGCGAAGGGAATGAGCAGTTCTTC.

The CDR3, as DNA: TGTGCCAGTGGGGACAATAATTCACCCCTCCACTTT. It translates to CASGDNNSPLHF. V gene TRBV28 combines with J gene TRBJ1-6; tentatively, D is TRBD1 (6 bases). This CDR3 contains 12 residues. In germline, CDR1 is MDHEN, CDR2 SYDVKM. V lost 9 bases to trimming and J lost 5 bases, with 8 bases between them.

The J gene is TRBJ1-4, the V gene TRBV25-1; 7 nucleotides line up with TRBD1. V gave up 4 bases and J gave up 7 bases; unmatched junction bases: 9. Germline CDR1 MGHDK, CDR2 SYGVNS. The CDR3 extends over 15 amino acids. CDR3 sequence: CASSGTRGSGEKLFF. As DNA, the CDR3 is TGTGCCAGCAGTGGCACCAGGGGGTCAGGTGAAAAACTGTTTTTT.

The chain recombines TRBV4-3 with TRBJ2-2; unclear D gene. The CDR3 runs 12 residues. V was pared by 6 bases and J by 5 bases, with 7 bases between. Looked up from germline, CDR1 is LGHNA and CDR2 is YSLEER. In DNA, the CDR3 is TGCGCCAGCAGTTTAGGGACCGGGGAGCTGTTTTTT. As protein: CASSLGTGELFF.

This chain uses TRBV29-1 with TRBJ1-1, with TRBD1 matching 7 bases. The CDR3 has 12 amino acids. Trimming at V came to 7 bases and at J to 6 bases, leaving 8 bases not matched to a gene. Germline values: CDR1 SQVTM, CDR2 ANQGSEA. CDR3 sequence (DNA): TGCAGCGCCGACAGGGAATGGTCTGAAGCTTTCTTT. Translation: CSADREWSEAFF.

The gene calls are TRBV30 and TRBJ1-6; TRBD1 might be the D (5 bases). V gave up 0 bases and J gave up 9 bases, with 15 bases separating them. This CDR3 comprises 15 residues. Germline CDR1 and CDR2: GTSNPN and SVGIG (reference sequence). DNA for the CDR3: TGTGCCTGGAGTGTACTGGCAGGGATAGGTTCACCCCTCCACTTT. Residues: CAWSVLAGIGSPLHF.

This clone was seen just once. This chain links TRBV28 with TRBJ1-4; 7 bases are a match to TRBD1. Germline CDR1 is MDHEN and CDR2 is SYDVKM. The CDR3 sequence is 14 residues long. The V gene end was trimmed by 5 bases and the J gene end by 5 bases; junction bases not matched to a gene: 5. CDR3 residues: CASSPPRGNEKLFF. The CDR3 DNA follows: TGTGCCAGCAGTCCCCCCAGGGGGAATGAAAAACTGTTTTTT.

V gene TRBV29-1 combines with J gene TRBJ2-7; D not certain. CDR1 SQVTM and CDR2 ANQGSEA come from the germline V gene. Trimming took off 2 bases at V and 5 bases at J, with 10 bases between the two ends. The CDR3 contains 12 residues. CDR3 DNA: TGCAGCGTTGAAAGGCAGTTGAACGAGCAGTACTTC. This sequence encodes CSVERQLNEQYF.